This TCR beta chain was recorded in a study of blood T cell repertoires in COVID-19. Overall study context: Acute and convalescent COVID-19 specimens originated in the United States, Italy and Spain. From T cells, B-cell-depleted T cells, or PBMCs came the material, which was cDNA or gDNA.

In the authors' methods: For nucleated cells, counts were estimated from reference gene primer amplification. Generated by immunoSEQ multiplex PCR, the TCRdb table keeps only in-frame clones and is missing some. V and J calls and clone size come straight from that table; D and trimming were deduced from the DNA. In the table there are about 130,000 clones, 85% of which are singletons. Specimen: peripheral blood. The TCR sequence derives from a woman of 80 years or more with acute or convalescent COVID-19.

This chain's CDR3 is CASSERIEGNGYTF. CDR3 DNA: TGCGCCAGCAGTGAGCGTATTGAGGGAAATGGCTACACCTTC. The V call is TRBV10-1, the J call TRBJ1-2; D gene unclear. Trimming took off 2 bases at V and 6 bases at J, with 13 bases between the two ends. CDR1 and CDR2 (germline): WNHNN, SYGVQD (reference sequence). This CDR3 is built from 14 residues.